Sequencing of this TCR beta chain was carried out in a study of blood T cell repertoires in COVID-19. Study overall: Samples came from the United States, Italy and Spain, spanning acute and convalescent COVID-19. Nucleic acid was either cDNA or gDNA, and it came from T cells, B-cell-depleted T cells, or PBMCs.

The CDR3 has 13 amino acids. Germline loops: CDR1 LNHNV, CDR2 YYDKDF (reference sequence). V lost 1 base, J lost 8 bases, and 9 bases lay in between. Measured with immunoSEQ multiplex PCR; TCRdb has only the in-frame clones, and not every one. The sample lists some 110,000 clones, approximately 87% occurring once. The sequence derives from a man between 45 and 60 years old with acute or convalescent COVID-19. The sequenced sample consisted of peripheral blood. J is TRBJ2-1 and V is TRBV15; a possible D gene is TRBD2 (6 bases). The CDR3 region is CATSRGRRDEQFF. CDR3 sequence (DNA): TGTGCCACCAGCAGAGGGAGGAGGGATGAGCAGTTCTTC.